This entry concerns a single TCR beta chain. Its antigen is unknown. Because the library targeted alpha chains, this beta chain is an off-target read whose size means little. Germline values: CDR1 MNHGY, CDR2 SVAAGI. The germline V and J ends were trimmed by 3 bases and 7 bases, with 16 bases remaining between them. The CDR3 extends over 15 amino acids. This sample was taken from a study of glioma-infiltrating T cells. Study findings and constraints: Tissue-blood divergence was below expectation in non-neoplastic patients, above in gliomas. Very few CDR3 sequences were shared between tissue and blood.

Using RNA template, CDR3s of TCR alpha and beta were amplified with iRepertoire arm-PCR. For one-step reverse transcription and amplification, 100-400 ng of tissue mRNA or PBMC total RNA was used. TCRdb reprocessed the multiplex PCR reads via MiXCR and lists one record per CDR3 protein. The sample lists 3,500 to 4,000 distinct CDR3 sequences, 80% to 95% occurring once. The sequence was obtained from a human donor with low-grade glioma or glioblastoma, undergoing nonglioma brain surgery, or in good health (not recorded which). The V gene is TRBV6-9, the J gene TRBJ2-1; either TRBD1 or TRBD2 may supply D (6 bases each). The sequenced material came from glioma tissue, nonneoplastic brain tissue, or PBMCs (not recorded which). CDR3 sequence reads: CASSYGLARGNEQFF. Written as DNA, the CDR3 is TGTGCCAGCAGTTACGGGCTAGCGAGGGGGAATGAGCAGTTCTTC.